These 11 T cell receptor beta chains were all obtained from the same sample, sequenced in a study of Ad26.COV2.S vaccination and SARS-CoV-2 variants. Treatment defined: roughly 20 received Ad26.COV2.S at low or high dose, single or two shots; 5 received placebo; per-sample allocation not given. All samples were drawn on day 63, counting from the first vaccine or placebo injection. TCRdb's copy holds only in-frame clones and misses some; the assay was immunoSEQ multiplex PCR. The table shows about 440,000 clones, with around 91% occurring only once. This sample comprised peripheral blood, obtained in a trial of Ad26.COV2.S vaccine versus placebo. These receptors all stem from a person between 18 and 60 years old who received the Ad26.COV2.S COVID-19 vaccine or a placebo.

This clone was counted between two and nine times. This sequence joins TRBV9 and TRBJ1-5, with D tentatively TRBD1 (5 bases). With 3 bases removed from V and 0 bases from J, the gap between germline ends came to 22 bases. The CDR3 runs to 19 residues. Germline V gene lookup returns CDR1 SGDLS and CDR2 YYNGEE. CDR3 region: CASSARAGLDRTSNQPQHF. The CDR3 DNA follows: TGTGCCAGCAGCGCGCGGGCGGGGCTTGACCGAACTAGCAATCAGCCCCAGCATTTT.

The chain joins TRBV7-2 to TRBJ1-1; possibly TRBD1 for D (5 bases). CDR1 is SGHTA and CDR2 is FQGNSA in the germline V gene. CDR3 length equals 15 residues. V lost 5 bases and J lost 6, with 19 bases in between. CDR3: CASSPRRQVGAEAFF. The DNA for the CDR3 is TGTGCCAGCAGCCCTAGACGGCAGGTAGGGGCTGAAGCTTTCTTT. Complete variable domain (other parts from reference TRBV7-2 and TRBJ1-1): GAGVSQSPSNKVTEKGKDVELRCDPISGHTALYWYRQSLGQGLEFLIYFQGNSAPDKSGLPSDRFSAERTGGSVSTLTIQRTQQEDSAVYLCASSPRRQVGAEAFFGQGTRLTVV.

The chain carries TRBV4-2 and TRBJ2-7, with 9 nucleotides matching TRBD2. Trimming removed 4 bases from V and 0 bases from J; junction bases left unmatched: 16. This CDR3 has 19 residues. CDR1 is LGHNA and CDR2 is YNFKEQ in the germline V gene. CDR3 bases: TGTGCCAGCAGCCCGCAGGTGACTAGCGGAACTAGGAGCTCCTACGAGCAGTACTTC. Protein product: CASSPQVTSGTRSSYEQYF.

In its sample, this clone was seen once. V usage is TRBV24-1 and J usage is TRBJ2-3; 12 bases line up with TRBD2. Germline V lookup: CDR1 KGHDR, CDR2 SFDVKD. Trimming took 4 bases from V and 3 from J; bases not matched to a gene: 1. The CDR3 is 15 amino acids. CDR3 DNA: TGTGCCACCAGTGAACTAGCGGGGGGAACAGATACGCAGTATTTT. Protein: CATSELAGGTDTQYF.

This chain joins TRBV6-2 or TRBV6-3 and TRBJ1-2; D not resolved. The CDR3 extends over 13 amino acids. In germline, CDR1 is MNHEY, CDR2 SVGEGT. Deletions cut 4 bases from V and 5 bases from J, with 11 bases between. The chain's CDR3 is CASSSAARYGYTF. CDR3 DNA sequence: TGTGCCAGCAGTTCGGCAGCCCGATATGGCTACACCTTC.

This sequence joins TRBV25-1 and TRBJ2-5; perhaps D is TRBD1 or TRBD2 (6 bases each). CDR1 is MGHDK and CDR2 is SYGVNS in the germline V gene. The CDR3 is made up of 13 amino acids. V shed 7 bases and J shed 4 bases, with 13 bases lying between them. Written as DNA, the CDR3 is TGTGCCAGCACCCCACGGGGGCGAGAGACCCAGTACTTC. Translated, it gives CASTPRGRETQYF. The whole variable domain, filled in from reference TRBV25-1 and TRBJ2-5, reads EADIYQTPRYLVIGTGKKITLECSQTMGHDKMYWYQQDPGMELHLIHYSYGVNSTEKGDLSSESTVSRIRTEHFPLTLESARPSHTSQYLCASTPRGRETQYFGPGTRLLVL.

The chain combines TRBV10-3 with TRBJ1-4; 7 bases map to TRBD1. The CDR3 sequence is 15 residues long. The junction had 8 bases not matched to a gene; V was cut back by 3 bases and J by 7 bases. Germline loops: CDR1 ENHRY, CDR2 SYGVKD. Here the CDR3 reads CAISDVDRTSEKLFF. The CDR3 DNA sequence: TGTGCCATCAGTGATGTGGACAGGACGAGTGAAAAACTGTTTTTT.

The J gene is TRBJ2-6, the V gene TRBV9; D may correspond to TRBD1 or TRBD2 (5 bases each). Trimming shortened V by 2 bases and J by 0 bases, and 9 bases separated the two germline ends. Germline CDR1 and CDR2: SGDLS and YYNGEE. The length of the CDR3 is 16 residues. CDR3 loop: CASSVGVSSGANVLTF. CDR3 in DNA: TGTGCCAGCAGCGTGGGGGTCAGCTCTGGGGCCAACGTCCTGACTTTC.

The rearrangement joins TRBV19 to TRBJ1-1; D gene unclear. Trimming stripped 6 bases from V and 0 bases from J, with 14 bases between. CDR1 LNHDA and CDR2 SQIVND come from the germline V gene (reference sequence). The CDR3 has 15 residues. DNA for the CDR3: TGTGCCAGTAGGGAAGACGAGTACATGAACACTGAAGCTTTCTTT. It codes for CASREDEYMNTEAFF.

DNA of the CDR3: TGTGCCAGCTCACCCCCGGGAAGGGGGAATGAAAAACTGTTTTTT. The encoded protein is CASSPPGRGNEKLFF. The J gene is TRBJ1-4, the V gene TRBV18, with a tentative D call TRBD1 (6 bases). The CDR3 sequence is 15 residues long. Trimming removed 3 bases from V and 5 bases from J, with 13 bases in between. Germline lookup yields CDR1 KGHSH and CDR2 LQKENI.

The chain has TRBV28 and TRBJ2-5; D might be TRBD1 (6 bases). V was cut by 3 bases and J by 5 bases, with 25 bases left in between. The CDR3 covers 18 residues. Germline V gene data show CDR1 as MDHEN and CDR2 as SYDVKM. CDR3 residues: CASSFRAGALPPAETQYF. The CDR3 DNA is TGTGCCAGCAGTTTTAGGGCAGGGGCTCTTCCCCCGGCGGAGACCCAGTACTTC.